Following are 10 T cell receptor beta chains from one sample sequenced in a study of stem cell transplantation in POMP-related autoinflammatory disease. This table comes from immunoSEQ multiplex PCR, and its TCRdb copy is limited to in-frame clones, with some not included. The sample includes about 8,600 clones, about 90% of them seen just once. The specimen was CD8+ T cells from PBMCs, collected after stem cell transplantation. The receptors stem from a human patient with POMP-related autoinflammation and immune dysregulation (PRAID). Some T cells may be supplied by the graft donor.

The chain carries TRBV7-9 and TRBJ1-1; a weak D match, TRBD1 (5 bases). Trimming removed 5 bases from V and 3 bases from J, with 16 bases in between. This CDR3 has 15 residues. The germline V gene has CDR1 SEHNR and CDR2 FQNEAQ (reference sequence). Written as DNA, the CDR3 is TGTGCCAGCAGCCTAAGCAGGGCGGGTGACACTGAAGCTTTCTTT. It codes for CASSLSRAGDTEAFF.

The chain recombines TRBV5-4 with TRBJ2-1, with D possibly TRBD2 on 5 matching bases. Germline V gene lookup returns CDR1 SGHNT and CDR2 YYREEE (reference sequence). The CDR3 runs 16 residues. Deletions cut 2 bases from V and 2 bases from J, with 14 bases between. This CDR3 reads CASSLGGSPTYNEQFF. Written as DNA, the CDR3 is TGTGCCAGCAGCTTAGGTGGGAGCCCTACCTACAATGAGCAGTTCTTC.

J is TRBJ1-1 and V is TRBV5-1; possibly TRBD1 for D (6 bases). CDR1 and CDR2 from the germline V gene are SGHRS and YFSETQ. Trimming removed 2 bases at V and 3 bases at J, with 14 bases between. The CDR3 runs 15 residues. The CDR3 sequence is CASSLYRELDTEAFF. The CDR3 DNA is TGCGCCAGCAGCTTATACAGGGAATTGGACACTGAAGCTTTCTTT.

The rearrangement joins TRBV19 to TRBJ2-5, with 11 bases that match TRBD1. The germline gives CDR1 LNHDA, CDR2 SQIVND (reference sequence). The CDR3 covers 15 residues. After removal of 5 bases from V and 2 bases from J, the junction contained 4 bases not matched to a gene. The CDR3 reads CASSWGTGGQETQYF. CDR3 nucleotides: TGTGCCAGTAGTTGGGGGACAGGGGGGCAAGAGACCCAGTACTTC.

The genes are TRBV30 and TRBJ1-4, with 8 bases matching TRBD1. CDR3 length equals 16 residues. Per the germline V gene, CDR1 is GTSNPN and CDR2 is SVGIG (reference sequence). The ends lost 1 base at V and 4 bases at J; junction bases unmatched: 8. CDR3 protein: CAWSDDNRGYNEKLFF. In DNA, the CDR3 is TGTGCCTGGAGTGACGATAACAGGGGGTATAATGAAAAACTGTTTTTT.

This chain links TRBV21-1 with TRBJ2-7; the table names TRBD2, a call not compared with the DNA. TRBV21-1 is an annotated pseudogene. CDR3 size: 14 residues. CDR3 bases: TGTGCCAGCAGCAAACTTGGGACTAGGGGCGAGCAGTACGTC. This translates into CASSKLGTRGEQYV.

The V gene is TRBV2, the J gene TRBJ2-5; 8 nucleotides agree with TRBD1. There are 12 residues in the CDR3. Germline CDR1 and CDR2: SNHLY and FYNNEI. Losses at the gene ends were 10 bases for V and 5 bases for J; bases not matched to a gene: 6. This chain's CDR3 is CATRQGMETQYF. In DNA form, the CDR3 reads TGTGCCACCCGACAGGGGATGGAGACCCAGTACTTC.

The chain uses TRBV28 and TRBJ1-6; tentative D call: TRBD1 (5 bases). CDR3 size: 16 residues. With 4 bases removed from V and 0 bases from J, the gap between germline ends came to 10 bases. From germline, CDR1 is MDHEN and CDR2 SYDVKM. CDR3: CASSWQGSSYNSPLHF. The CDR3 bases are TGTGCCAGCAGTTGGCAGGGCAGCTCCTATAATTCACCCCTCCACTTT. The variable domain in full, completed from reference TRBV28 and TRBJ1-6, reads DVKVTQSSRYLVKRTGEKVFLECVQDMDHENMFWYRQDPGLGLRLIYFSYDVKMKEKGDIPEGYSVSREKKERFSLILESASTNQTSMYLCASSWQGSSYNSPLHFGNGTRLTVT.

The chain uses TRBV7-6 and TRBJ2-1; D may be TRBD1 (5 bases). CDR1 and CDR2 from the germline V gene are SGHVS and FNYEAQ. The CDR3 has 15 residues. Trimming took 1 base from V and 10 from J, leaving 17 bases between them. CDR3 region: CASSLGGARGREQFF. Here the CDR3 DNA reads TGTGCCAGCAGCTTAGGTGGGGCAAGGGGCAGGGAGCAGTTCTTC.

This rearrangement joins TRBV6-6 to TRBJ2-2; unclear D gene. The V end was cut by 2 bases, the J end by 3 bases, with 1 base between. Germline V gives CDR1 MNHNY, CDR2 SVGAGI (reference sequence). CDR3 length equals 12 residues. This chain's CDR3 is CASSYDTGELFF. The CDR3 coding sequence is TGTGCCAGCAGTTACGACACCGGGGAGCTGTTTTTT.